A single sample gave rise to the 20 T cell receptor beta chains below, sequenced in a study of identical twins. TCRdb reprocessed the 5' RACE reads with MiXCR, giving one entry per CDR3 protein. The sample records just under 550,000 distinct CDR3 sequences, around 15% being singletons. The sample also formed part of further work on yellow fever vaccine responses in identical twins.

The sequenced sample consisted of CD4+ T cells sorted from blood. The source is a woman aged 18-35 years in good health.

Here the CDR3 reads CASSQGTSANLYNEQFF. The CDR3 DNA reads TGCGCCAGCAGCCAGGGGACTAGCGCGAATCTATACAATGAGCAGTTCTTC. The chain combines TRBV5-1 with TRBJ2-1, with 10 bases that match TRBD2. With 4 bases clipped from V and 4 bases from J, the junction kept 11 bases outside the gene matches. Germline CDR1 and CDR2: SGHRS and YFSETQ. The CDR3 has 17 amino acids.

This chain joins TRBV20-1 and TRBJ1-2; D is undetermined. Trimming left V 6 bases short and J 4 bases short, with 12 bases between. Germline CDR1 DFQATT, CDR2 SNEGSKA (reference sequence). The CDR3 is 12 residues long. The DNA of the CDR3 is TGCAGTGCCCTAAGAACTGGCTATGGCTACACCTTC. This codes for CSALRTGYGYTF.

The V gene is TRBV6-1, the J gene TRBJ1-1; the D gene is possibly TRBD1 (6 bases). This CDR3 has 16 residues. V was shortened by 6 bases and J by 0 bases, with 17 bases between the two germline ends. Germline loops: CDR1 MNHNS, CDR2 SASEGT. CDR3 coding DNA: TGTGCCAGCAGGATTAGACCAGGGGAAATGAACACTGAAGCTTTCTTT. Its protein product is CASRIRPGEMNTEAFF.

This chain uses TRBV25-1 with TRBJ2-7, with 8 positions matching TRBD1. The V gene end was trimmed by 3 bases and the J gene end by 3 bases; junction bases not matched to a gene: 10. Per germline, CDR1 MGHDK and CDR2 SYGVNS. The CDR3 is made up of 16 amino acids. CDR3 nucleotide sequence: TGTGCCAGCAGTGATCTGGGGACAGGTATCCTCTACGAGCAGTACTTC. This gives the protein CASSDLGTGILYEQYF.

The chain joins TRBV3-1 to TRBJ2-2; D is unclear. Germline V gives CDR1 LGHDT, CDR2 YNNKEL (reference sequence). With 2 bases removed from V and 8 bases from J, the gap between germline ends came to 3 bases. This CDR3 has 11 residues. DNA for the CDR3: TGTGCCAGCAGCCAAATGGGGGAGCTGTTTTTT. It is translated as CASSQMGELFF.

In this sample, this clonotype turned up many times. The CDR3 DNA is TGCAGTGCTAGGAGGACTAGCGGAGCCACCGAGCAGTACTTC. Translated, it gives CSARRTSGATEQYF. V gene TRBV20-1 combines with J gene TRBJ2-7; TRBD2 agrees at 10 bases. The CDR3 is 14 residues long. Germline V gives CDR1 DFQATT, CDR2 SNEGSKA (reference sequence). Trimming took 3 bases from V and 6 from J; bases not matched to a gene: 8.

The table lists this clonotype with a few counts. The chain uses TRBV19 and TRBJ1-2; D unclear. V was trimmed by 3 bases and J by 0 bases, leaving 11 bases between them. Germline values: CDR1 LNHDA, CDR2 SQIVND (reference sequence). The length of the CDR3 is 15 residues. CDR3 sequence: CASSIRLPPNYGYTF. In DNA form, the CDR3 reads TGTGCCAGTAGTATCAGACTTCCCCCTAACTATGGCTACACCTTC.

Many counts were recorded for this clonotype. The genes are TRBV5-1 and TRBJ1-6; D is perhaps TRBD1 (5 bases). The V gene's germline CDR1 is SGHRS and CDR2 YFSETQ. The CDR3 contains 14 residues. V lost 0 bases and J lost 7, with 8 bases in between. The CDR3 DNA reads TGCGCCAGCAGCTTGGGACAGCAGAATTCACCCCTCCACTTT. Translating gives CASSLGQQNSPLHF. The full variable domain, in which reference TRBV5-1 and TRBJ1-6 provide the parts outside the CDR3, is KAGVTQTPRYLIKTRGQQVTLSCSPISGHRSVSWYQQTPGQGLQFLFEYFSETQRNKGNFPGRFSGRQFSNSRSEMNVSTLELGDSALYLCASSLGQQNSPLHFGNGTRLTVT.

This clonotype was observed a handful of times. This rearrangement joins TRBV29-1 to TRBJ2-3; 8 bases match TRBD1. V shed 6 bases and J 5 bases; nucleotides not matched to a gene: 10. Germline CDR1 and CDR2: SQVTM and ANQGSEA. The CDR3 totals 14 residues. CDR3 nucleotides: TGCAGCGTCGAGCCAGGGGGCGCCGGAGATACGCAGTATTTT. This encodes CSVEPGGAGDTQYF.

The rearrangement links TRBV12-3 or TRBV12-4 to TRBJ2-6; 9 bases match TRBD1. J lost 0 bases, V lost 3 bases, and 6 bases had no gene match. The CDR3 has 18 residues. The DNA of the CDR3 is TGTGCCAGCAGTTTCGGGGGGACAGGGATCTCTGGGGCCAACGTCCTGACTTTC. It yields the protein CASSFGGTGISGANVLTF.

This clonotype was recorded many times. The genes are TRBV7-3 and TRBJ2-1; D remains unclear. This CDR3 is built from 16 residues. Germline V gene lookup returns CDR1 SGHTA and CDR2 FQGTGA. Trimming removed 1 base at V and 7 bases at J, with 17 bases between. In DNA, the CDR3 is TGTGCCAGCAGCTTAAAGCTTGCGGCCCCTGAGAATGAGCAGTTCTTC. Protein product: CASSLKLAAPENEQFF. Based on the CDR3 plus reference TRBV7-3 and TRBJ2-1, the full variable domain is GAGVSQTPSNKVTEKGKYVELRCDPISGHTALYWYRQSLGQGPEFLIYFQGTGAADDSGLPNDRFFAVRPEGSVSTLKIQRTERGDSAVYLCASSLKLAAPENEQFFGPGTRLTVL.

This clonotype has ten or more counts. This chain links TRBV7-9 with TRBJ1-5; TRBD1 is a possible D gene (5 bases). The CDR3 runs 16 residues. In germline, CDR1 is SEHNR, CDR2 FQNEAQ (reference sequence). V was cut by 1 base and J by 2 bases, with 12 bases left in between. The CDR3: CASSLGIGRGNQPQHF. In DNA, the CDR3 is TGTGCCAGCAGCTTAGGGATCGGCAGGGGCAATCAGCCCCAGCATTTT. Based on the CDR3 plus reference TRBV7-9 and TRBJ1-5, the full variable domain is DTGVSQNPRHKITKRGQNVTFRCDPISEHNRLYWYRQTLGQGPEFLTYFQNEAQLEKSRLLSDRFSAERPKGSFSTLEIQRTEQGDSAMYLCASSLGIGRGNQPQHFGDGTRLSIL.

This chain connects TRBV15 to TRBJ2-7, with 12 nucleotides matching TRBD2. Losses at the gene ends were 5 bases for V and 7 bases for J; bases not matched to a gene: 3. This CDR3 has 13 amino acids. CDR1 is LNHNV and CDR2 is YYDKDF in the germline V gene (reference sequence). CDR3 coding DNA: TGTGCCACCAGCGGGACTAGCGGGTTTGAGCAGTACTTC. This translates into CATSGTSGFEQYF.

This clonotype was seen a handful of times. J is TRBJ2-1 and V is TRBV3-1, with TRBD2 identical over 9 bases. J gave up 7 bases and V 3 bases, and 13 bases lay outside the gene matches. This CDR3 spans 17 amino acids. Germline V CDR1 and CDR2: LGHDT, YNNKEL (reference sequence). CDR3 in amino acids: CASSQVSGGPFGNEQFF. As DNA, the CDR3 is TGTGCCAGCAGCCAGGTCAGCGGGGGGCCTTTTGGGAATGAGCAGTTCTTC.

This chain joins TRBV20-1 and TRBJ2-3; a weak D match, TRBD1 (6 bases). CDR3 length: 13 residues. Trimming removed 6 bases from V and 1 base from J, with 11 bases in between. CDR1 and CDR2 (germline): DFQATT, SNEGSKA (reference sequence). The CDR3 DNA follows: TGCAGTGCAGGACAGACTCGCACAGATACGCAGTATTTT. It is translated as CSAGQTRTDTQYF.

This clonotype was counted a few times. This chain joins TRBV20-1 and TRBJ2-7; 14 bases map to TRBD2. Germline V lookup: CDR1 DFQATT, CDR2 SNEGSKA (reference sequence). V was clipped by 5 bases and J by 0 bases; unmatched bases: 3. CDR3 length equals 15 residues. The CDR3 DNA reads as TGCAGTGCTGGACTAGCGGGGGGCTACTCCTACGAGCAGTACGTC. Translating gives CSAGLAGGYSYEQYV.

The chain uses TRBV28 and TRBJ2-7; 8 nucleotides match TRBD1. CDR1 MDHEN and CDR2 SYDVKM come from the germline V gene. CDR3 length: 14 residues. V gave up 5 bases and J gave up 3 bases; unmatched junction bases: 6. The CDR3, as DNA: TGTGCCAGCAGTACCGGGACAGGCAACTACGAGCAGTACGTC. Amino acid sequence: CASSTGTGNYEQYV.

The V and J genes are TRBV12-3 or TRBV12-4 and TRBJ2-2; D is ambiguous. Trimming cost V 6 bases and J 4 bases, with 12 bases left between them. The CDR3 length is 14 residues. CDR3: CASSPPTFTGELFF. CDR3 in DNA: TGTGCCAGCAGCCCCCCGACTTTCACCGGGGAGCTGTTTTTT.

This clonotype was counted a few times. The genes are TRBV5-6 and TRBJ1-1; D is unresolved. The V gene's germline CDR1 is SGHDT and CDR2 YYEEEE. Between the trimmed V and J ends, which lost 1 base and 7 bases, there was a span of 5 bases. The CDR3 totals 11 residues. The CDR3 sequence is CASSLSREAFF. The CDR3 DNA follows: TGTGCCAGCAGCTTGTCCCGTGAAGCTTTCTTT.

The chain links TRBV10-3 to TRBJ2-7; D not certain. CDR3 size: 11 residues. Per the germline V gene, CDR1 is ENHRY and CDR2 is SYGVKD. Between the trimmed V and J ends, which lost 3 bases and 6 bases, there was a span of 6 bases. The CDR3 region has the DNA TGTGCCATCAGTGAATTGGTCGAGCAGTACTTC. This encodes CAISELVEQYF.